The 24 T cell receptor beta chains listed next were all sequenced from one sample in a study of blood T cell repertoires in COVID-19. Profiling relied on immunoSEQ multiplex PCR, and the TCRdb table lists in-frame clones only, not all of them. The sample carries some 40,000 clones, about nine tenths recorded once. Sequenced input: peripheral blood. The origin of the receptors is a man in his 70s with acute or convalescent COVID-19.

The CDR3 DNA sequence: TGCAGCGTATCCGGGACTAGCGGAATCACAGATACGCAGTATTTT. Translating it yields CSVSGTSGITDTQYF. The V and J genes are TRBV29-1 and TRBJ2-3, with 11 bases lining up with TRBD2. The CDR3 contains 15 residues. Germline V gene lookup returns CDR1 SQVTM and CDR2 ANQGSEA. J lost 2 bases, V lost 6 bases, and 7 bases had no gene match.

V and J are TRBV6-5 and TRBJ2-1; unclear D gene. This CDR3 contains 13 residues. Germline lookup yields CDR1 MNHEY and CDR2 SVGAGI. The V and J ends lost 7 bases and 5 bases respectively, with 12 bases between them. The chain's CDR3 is CASIYSLNNEQFF. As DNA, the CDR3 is TGTGCCAGCATCTACTCACTCAACAATGAGCAGTTCTTC.

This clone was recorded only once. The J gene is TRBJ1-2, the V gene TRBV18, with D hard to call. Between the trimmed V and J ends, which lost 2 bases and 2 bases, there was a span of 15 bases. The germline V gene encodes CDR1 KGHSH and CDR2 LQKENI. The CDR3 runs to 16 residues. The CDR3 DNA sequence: TGTGCCAGCTCACCAATTAAAACGGGTCAGAACTATGGCTACACCTTC. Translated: CASSPIKTGQNYGYTF.

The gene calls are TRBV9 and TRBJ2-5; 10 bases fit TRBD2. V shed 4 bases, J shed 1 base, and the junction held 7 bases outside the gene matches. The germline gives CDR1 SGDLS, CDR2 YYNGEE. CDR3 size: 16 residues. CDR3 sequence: CASSISSGRAQETQYF. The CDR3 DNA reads TGTGCCAGCAGCATTTCCAGCGGGAGGGCCCAAGAGACCCAGTACTTC.

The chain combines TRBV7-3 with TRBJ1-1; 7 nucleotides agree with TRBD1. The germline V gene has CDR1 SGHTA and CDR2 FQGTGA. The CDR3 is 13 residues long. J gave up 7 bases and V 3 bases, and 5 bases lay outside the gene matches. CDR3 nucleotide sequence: TGTGCCAGCAGCTTGTCTCGGGACAGTGAAGCTTTCTTT. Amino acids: CASSLSRDSEAFF.

This CDR3 reads CASSTPLAGVNEQFF. The CDR3 DNA sequence: TGTGCCAGCAGCACACCGTTAGCGGGGGTCAATGAGCAGTTCTTC. The chain carries TRBV28 and TRBJ2-1; 9 bases agree with TRBD2. This CDR3 comprises 15 residues. Unmatched junction bases numbered 9, after V lost 6 bases and J lost 6 bases. Germline V lookup: CDR1 MDHEN, CDR2 SYDVKM. Drawing the rest from reference TRBV28 and TRBJ2-1, the complete variable domain is DVKVTQSSRYLVKRTGEKVFLECVQDMDHENMFWYRQDPGLGLRLIYFSYDVKMKEKGDIPEGYSVSREKKERFSLILESASTNQTSMYLCASSTPLAGVNEQFFGPGTRLTVL.

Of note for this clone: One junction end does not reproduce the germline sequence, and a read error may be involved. The CDR3 protein is CASSSRLAGGYSEQFF. The CDR3, as DNA: TGTGCCAGCAGCTCAAGACTAGCGGGAGGGTACAGTGAGCAGTTCTTC. The chain joins TRBV5-4 to TRBJ2-1; TRBD2 matches 14 bases. The germline CDR1 and CDR2 sequences are SGHNT and YYREEE (reference sequence). The CDR3 contains 16 residues. Full variable domain (missing parts from reference TRBV5-4 and TRBJ2-1): ETGVTQSPTHLIKTRGQQVTLRCSSQSGHNTVSWYQQALGQGPQFIFQYYREEENGRGNFPPRFSGLQFPNYSSELNVNALELDDSALYLCASSSRLAGGYSEQFFGPGTRLTVL.

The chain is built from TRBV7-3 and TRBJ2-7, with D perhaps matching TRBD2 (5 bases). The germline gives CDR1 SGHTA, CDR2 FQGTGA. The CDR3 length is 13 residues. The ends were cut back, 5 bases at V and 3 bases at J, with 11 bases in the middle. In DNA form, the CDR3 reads TGTGCCAGCAGCAGAGGTGAGGGCTACGAGCAGTACTTC. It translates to CASSRGEGYEQYF.

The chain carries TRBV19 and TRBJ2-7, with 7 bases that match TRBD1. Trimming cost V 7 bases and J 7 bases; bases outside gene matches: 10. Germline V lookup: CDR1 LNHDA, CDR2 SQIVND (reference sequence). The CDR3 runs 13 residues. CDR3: CASKNRDSQEQYF. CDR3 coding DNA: TGTGCCAGTAAGAACCGGGACAGTCAAGAGCAGTACTTC.

The CDR3 is CASSPGTSGSTDTQYF. The CDR3 region has the DNA TGTGCCAGCTCACCGGGGACTAGCGGGAGCACAGATACGCAGTATTTT. The chain is built from TRBV18 and TRBJ2-3; 12 bases map to TRBD2. Per germline, CDR1 KGHSH and CDR2 LQKENI. Trimming removed 3 bases from V and 0 bases from J; junction bases left unmatched: 1. CDR3 length equals 16 residues.

This CDR3 is CASSLSPTRGKLFF. For the CDR3, the DNA is TGTGCCAGCAGCTTAAGCCCCACCCGGGGAAAACTGTTTTTT. The V and J genes are TRBV5-6 and TRBJ1-4; D not certain. CDR3 length: 14 residues. Trimming left V 2 bases short and J 10 bases short, with 15 bases between. Per the germline V gene, CDR1 is SGHDT and CDR2 is YYEEEE. Using reference TRBV5-6 and TRBJ1-4 for the parts outside the CDR3, the full variable domain is DAGVTQSPTHLIKTRGQQVTLRCSPKSGHDTVSWYQQALGQGPQFIFQYYEEEERQRGNFPDRFSGHQFPNYSSELNVNALLLGDSALYLCASSLSPTRGKLFFGSGTQLSVL.

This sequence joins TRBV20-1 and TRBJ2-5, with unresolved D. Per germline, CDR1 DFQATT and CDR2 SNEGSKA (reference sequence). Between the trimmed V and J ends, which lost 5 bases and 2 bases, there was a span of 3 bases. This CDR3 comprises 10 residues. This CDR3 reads CSAVQETQYF. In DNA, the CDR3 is TGCAGTGCTGTACAAGAGACCCAGTACTTC.

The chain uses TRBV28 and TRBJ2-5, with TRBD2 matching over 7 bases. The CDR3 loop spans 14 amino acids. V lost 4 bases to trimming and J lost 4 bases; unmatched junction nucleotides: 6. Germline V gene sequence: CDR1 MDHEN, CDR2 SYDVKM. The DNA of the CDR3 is TGTGCCAGCAGTTCCGCGGGAGCTTTAGAGACCCAGTACTTC. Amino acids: CASSSAGALETQYF.

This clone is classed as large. The CDR3 coding sequence is TGTGCCAGCAGTATAGGGGTGGGACAGGAATCCTACGAGCAGTACTTC. Residues: CASSIGVGQESYEQYF. The rearrangement links TRBV28 to TRBJ2-7; TRBD1 matches at 8 bases. There are 16 residues in the CDR3. Germline CDR1 MDHEN, CDR2 SYDVKM. After removal of 5 bases from V and 1 base from J, the junction contained 10 bases not matched to a gene.

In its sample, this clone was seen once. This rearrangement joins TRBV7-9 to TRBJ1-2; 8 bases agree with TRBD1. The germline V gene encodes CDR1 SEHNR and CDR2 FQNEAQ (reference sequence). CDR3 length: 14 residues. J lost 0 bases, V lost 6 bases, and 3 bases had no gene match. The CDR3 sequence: CASSHRGANYGYTF. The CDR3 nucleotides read TGTGCCAGCAGTCACAGGGGGGCTAACTATGGCTACACCTTC.

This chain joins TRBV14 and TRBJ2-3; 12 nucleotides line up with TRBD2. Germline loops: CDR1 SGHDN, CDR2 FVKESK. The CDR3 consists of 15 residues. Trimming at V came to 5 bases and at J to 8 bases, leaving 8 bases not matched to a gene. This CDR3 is CASSLLAGGHLTQYF. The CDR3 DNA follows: TGTGCCAGCAGCTTACTAGCGGGAGGCCACCTTACGCAGTATTTT.

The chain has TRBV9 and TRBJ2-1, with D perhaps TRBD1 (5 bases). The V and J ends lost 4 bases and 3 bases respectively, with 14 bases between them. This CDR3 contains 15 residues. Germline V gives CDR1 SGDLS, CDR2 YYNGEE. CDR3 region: CASSKDLGDYNEQFF. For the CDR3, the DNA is TGTGCCAGCAGCAAGGACCTAGGGGACTACAATGAGCAGTTCTTC.

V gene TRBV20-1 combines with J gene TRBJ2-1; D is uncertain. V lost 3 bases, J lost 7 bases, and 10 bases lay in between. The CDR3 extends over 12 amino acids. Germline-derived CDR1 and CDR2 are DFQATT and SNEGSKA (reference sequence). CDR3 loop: CSASLQENEQFF. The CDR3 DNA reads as TGCAGTGCTAGTCTGCAGGAAAATGAGCAGTTCTTC.

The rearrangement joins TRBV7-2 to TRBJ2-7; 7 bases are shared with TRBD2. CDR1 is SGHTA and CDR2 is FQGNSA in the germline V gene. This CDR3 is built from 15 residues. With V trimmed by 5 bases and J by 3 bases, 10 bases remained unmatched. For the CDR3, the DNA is TGTGCCAGCAGCCACTTCTCTAGCGGATTCTACGAGCAGTACTTC. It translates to CASSHFSSGFYEQYF.

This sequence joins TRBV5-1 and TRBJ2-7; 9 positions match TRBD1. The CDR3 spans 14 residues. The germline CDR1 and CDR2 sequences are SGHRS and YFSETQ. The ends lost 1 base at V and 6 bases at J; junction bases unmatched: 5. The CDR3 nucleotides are TGCGCCAGCAGCTTGATGGGACAGGGATCCGAGCAGTACTTC. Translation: CASSLMGQGSEQYF.

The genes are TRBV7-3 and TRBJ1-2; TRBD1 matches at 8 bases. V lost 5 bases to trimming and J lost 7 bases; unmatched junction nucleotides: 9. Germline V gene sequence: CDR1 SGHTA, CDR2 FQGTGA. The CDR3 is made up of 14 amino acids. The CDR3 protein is CASSLQGDGSGYTF. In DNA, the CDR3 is TGTGCCAGCAGCCTACAGGGGGACGGGAGTGGCTACACCTTC.

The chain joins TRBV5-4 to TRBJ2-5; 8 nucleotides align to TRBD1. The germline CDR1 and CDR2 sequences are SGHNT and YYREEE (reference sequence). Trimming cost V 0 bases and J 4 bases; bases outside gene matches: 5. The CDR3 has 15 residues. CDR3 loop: CASSLATGVRETQYF. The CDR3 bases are TGTGCCAGCAGCTTGGCGACAGGGGTCAGAGAGACCCAGTACTTC. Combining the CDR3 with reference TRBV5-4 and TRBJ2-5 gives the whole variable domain ETGVTQSPTHLIKTRGQQVTLRCSSQSGHNTVSWYQQALGQGPQFIFQYYREEENGRGNFPPRFSGLQFPNYSSELNVNALELDDSALYLCASSLATGVRETQYFGPGTRLLVL.

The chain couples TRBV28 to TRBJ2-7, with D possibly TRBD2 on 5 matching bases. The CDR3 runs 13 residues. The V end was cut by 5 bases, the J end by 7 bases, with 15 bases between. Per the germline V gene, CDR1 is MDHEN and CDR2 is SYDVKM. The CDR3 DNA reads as TGTGCCAGCAGTCAGCCCGGGATGCGAGAGCAGTACTTC. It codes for CASSQPGMREQYF.

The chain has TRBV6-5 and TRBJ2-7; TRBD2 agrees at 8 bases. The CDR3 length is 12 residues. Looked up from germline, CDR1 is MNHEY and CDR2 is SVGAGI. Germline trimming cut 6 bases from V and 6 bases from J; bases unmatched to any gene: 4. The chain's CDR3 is CASRPTSGEQYF. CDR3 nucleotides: TGTGCCAGCAGACCTACTAGCGGCGAGCAGTACTTC.